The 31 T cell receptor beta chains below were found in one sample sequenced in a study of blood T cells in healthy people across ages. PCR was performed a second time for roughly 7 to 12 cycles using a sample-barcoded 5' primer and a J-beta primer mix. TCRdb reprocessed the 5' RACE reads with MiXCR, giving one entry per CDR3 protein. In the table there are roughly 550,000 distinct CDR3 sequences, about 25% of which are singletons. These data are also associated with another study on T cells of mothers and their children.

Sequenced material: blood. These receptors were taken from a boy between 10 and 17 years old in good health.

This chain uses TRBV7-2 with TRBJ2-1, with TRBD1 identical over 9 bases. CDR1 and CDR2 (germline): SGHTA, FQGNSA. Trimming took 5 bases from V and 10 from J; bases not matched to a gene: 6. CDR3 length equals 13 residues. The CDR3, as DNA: TGTGCCAGCAGCAAGGGACAGGGCAGAGAGCAGTTCTTC. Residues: CASSKGQGREQFF.

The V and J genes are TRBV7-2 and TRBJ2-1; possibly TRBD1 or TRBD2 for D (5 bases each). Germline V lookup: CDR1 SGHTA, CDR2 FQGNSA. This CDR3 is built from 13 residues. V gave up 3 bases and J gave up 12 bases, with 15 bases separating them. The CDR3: CASSLAGAVGQFF. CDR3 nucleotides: TGTGCCAGCAGCTTGGCCGGGGCGGTAGGGCAGTTCTTC.

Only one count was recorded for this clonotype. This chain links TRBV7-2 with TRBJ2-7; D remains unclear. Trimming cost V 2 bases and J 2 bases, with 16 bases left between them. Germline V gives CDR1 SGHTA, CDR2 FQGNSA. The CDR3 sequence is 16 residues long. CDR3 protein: CASSLPFRLSAYEQYF. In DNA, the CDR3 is TGTGCCAGCAGCTTACCTTTTAGGTTATCCGCCTACGAGCAGTACTTC.

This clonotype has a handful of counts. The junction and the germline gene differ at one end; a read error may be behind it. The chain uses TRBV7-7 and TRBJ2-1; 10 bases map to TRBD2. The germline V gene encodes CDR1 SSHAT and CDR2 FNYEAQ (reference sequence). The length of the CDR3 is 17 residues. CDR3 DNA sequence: TGTGCTAGCAGCACTCGTCCCGCTAGCGGGAGTTACAATGAGCAGTTCTTC. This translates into CASSTRPASGSYNEQFF. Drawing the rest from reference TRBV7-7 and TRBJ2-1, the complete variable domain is GAGVSQSPRYKVTKRGQDVTLRCDPISSHATLYWYQQALGQGPEFLTYFNYEAQPDKSGLPSDRFSAERPEGSISTLTIQRTEQRDSAMYRCASSTRPASGSYNEQFFGPGTRLTVL.

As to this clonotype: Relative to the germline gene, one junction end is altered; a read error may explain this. The CDR3 DNA reads TGCGCCAACAGCCCCCCTCGACCCGGGGCGAACACTGAAGCTTTCTTT. It encodes CANSPPRPGANTEAFF. The rearrangement links TRBV5-1 to TRBJ1-1; tentatively, D is TRBD1 (5 bases). This CDR3 has 16 residues. In germline, CDR1 is SGHRS, CDR2 YFSETQ.

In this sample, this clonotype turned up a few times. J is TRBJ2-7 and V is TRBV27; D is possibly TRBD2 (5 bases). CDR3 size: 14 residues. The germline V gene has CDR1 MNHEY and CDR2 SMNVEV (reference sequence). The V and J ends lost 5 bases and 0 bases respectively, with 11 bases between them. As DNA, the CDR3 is TGTGCCAGCAGTCCCTGGACTGGCTCCTACGAGCAGTACTTC. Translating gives CASSPWTGSYEQYF.

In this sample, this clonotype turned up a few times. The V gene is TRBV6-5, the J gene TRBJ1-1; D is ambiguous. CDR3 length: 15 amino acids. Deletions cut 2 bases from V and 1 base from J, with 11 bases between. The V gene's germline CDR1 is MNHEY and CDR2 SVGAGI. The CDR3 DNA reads TGTGCCAGCAGTTACACACCCTCGGAGAACACTGAAGCTTTCTTT. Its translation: CASSYTPSENTEAFF.

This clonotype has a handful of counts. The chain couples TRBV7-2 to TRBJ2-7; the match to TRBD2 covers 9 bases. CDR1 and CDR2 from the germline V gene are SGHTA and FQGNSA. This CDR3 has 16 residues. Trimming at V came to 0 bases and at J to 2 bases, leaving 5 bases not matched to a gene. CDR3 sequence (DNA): TGTGCCAGCAGCTTAGCCGGGGAGCGGGAGGCCTACGAGCAGTACTTC. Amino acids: CASSLAGEREAYEQYF.

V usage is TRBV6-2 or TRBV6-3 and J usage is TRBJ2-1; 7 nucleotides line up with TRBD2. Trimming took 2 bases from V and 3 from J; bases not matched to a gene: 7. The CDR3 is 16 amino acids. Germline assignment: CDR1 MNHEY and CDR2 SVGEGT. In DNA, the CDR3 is TGTGCCAGCAGTTACAGCCTAGCGGTCGACTACAATGAGCAGTTCTTC. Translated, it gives CASSYSLAVDYNEQFF.

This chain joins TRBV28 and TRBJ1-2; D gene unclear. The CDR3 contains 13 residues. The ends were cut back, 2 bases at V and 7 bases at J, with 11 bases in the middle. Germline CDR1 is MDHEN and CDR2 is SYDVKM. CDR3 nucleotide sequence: TGTGCCAGCAGTTTAATCTCCGTCAGTGGCTACACCTTC. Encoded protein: CASSLISVSGYTF.

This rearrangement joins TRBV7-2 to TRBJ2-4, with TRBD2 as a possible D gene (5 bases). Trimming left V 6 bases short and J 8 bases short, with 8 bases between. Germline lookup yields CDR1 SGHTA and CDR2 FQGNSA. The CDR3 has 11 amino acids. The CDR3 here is CASRSGDIQYF. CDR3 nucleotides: TGTGCCAGCAGGTCCGGGGACATTCAGTACTTC.

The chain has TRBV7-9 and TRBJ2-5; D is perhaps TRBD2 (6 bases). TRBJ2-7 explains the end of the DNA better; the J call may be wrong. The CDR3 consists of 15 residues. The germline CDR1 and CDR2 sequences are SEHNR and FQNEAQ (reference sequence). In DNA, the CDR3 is TGTGCCAGCAGCACTACGACGGGAGTAGGCAACGAGCAGTACTTC. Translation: CASSTTTGVGNEQYF.

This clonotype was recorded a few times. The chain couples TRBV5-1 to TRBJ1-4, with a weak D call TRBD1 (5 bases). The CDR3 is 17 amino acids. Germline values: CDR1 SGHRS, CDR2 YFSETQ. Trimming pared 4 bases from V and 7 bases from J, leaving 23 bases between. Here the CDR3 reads CASSTGTPLIPPEKLFF. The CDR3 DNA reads TGCGCCAGCAGCACTGGGACGCCCCTCATACCGCCTGAAAAACTGTTTTTT.

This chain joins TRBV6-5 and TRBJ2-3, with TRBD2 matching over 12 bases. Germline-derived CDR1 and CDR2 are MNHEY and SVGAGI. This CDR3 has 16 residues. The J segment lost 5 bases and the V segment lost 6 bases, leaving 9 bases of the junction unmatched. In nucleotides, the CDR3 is TGTGCCAGCAGATCAACTAGCGGGGGGAGAGTAGATACGCAGTATTTT. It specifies CASRSTSGGRVDTQYF.

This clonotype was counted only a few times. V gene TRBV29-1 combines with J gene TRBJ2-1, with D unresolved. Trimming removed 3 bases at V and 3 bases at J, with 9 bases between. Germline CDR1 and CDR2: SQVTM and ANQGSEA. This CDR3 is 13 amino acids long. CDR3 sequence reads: CSVETHLYNEQFF. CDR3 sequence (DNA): TGCAGCGTTGAGACGCACCTCTACAATGAGCAGTTCTTC.

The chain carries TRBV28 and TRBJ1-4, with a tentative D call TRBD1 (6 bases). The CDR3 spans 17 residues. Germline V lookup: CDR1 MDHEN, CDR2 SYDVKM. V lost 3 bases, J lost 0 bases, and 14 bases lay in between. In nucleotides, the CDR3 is TGTGCCAGCAGTTTTTACAGGGAACATGCAACTAATGAAAAACTGTTTTTT. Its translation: CASSFYREHATNEKLFF.

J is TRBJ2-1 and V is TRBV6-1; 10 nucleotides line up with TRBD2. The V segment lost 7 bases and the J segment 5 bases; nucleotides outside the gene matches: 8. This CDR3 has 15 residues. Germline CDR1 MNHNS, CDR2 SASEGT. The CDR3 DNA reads TGTGCCAGCAAGCGGGGTAGCGGGAGGAACAATGAGCAGTTCTTC. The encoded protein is CASKRGSGRNNEQFF.

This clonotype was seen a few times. As DNA, the CDR3 is TGTGCCAGCAGCGTCTCCCACCGGGACAGGGTGTACAATGAGCAGTTCTTC. Its protein is CASSVSHRDRVYNEQFF. The V and J genes are TRBV9 and TRBJ2-1; 9 bases are shared with TRBD1. The CDR3 contains 17 residues. V trimming: 2 bases; J trimming: 4 bases; junction bases outside the gene matches: 10. Germline values: CDR1 SGDLS, CDR2 YYNGEE.

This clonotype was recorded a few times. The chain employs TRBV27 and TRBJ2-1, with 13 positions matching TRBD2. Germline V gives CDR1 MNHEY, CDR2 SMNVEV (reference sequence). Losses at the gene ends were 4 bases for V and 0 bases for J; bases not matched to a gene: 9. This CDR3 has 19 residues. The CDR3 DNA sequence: TGTGCCAGCAGTTCGACTAGCGGGAGGACCTCTAGCTCCTACAATGAGCAGTTCTTC. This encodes CASSSTSGRTSSSYNEQFF.

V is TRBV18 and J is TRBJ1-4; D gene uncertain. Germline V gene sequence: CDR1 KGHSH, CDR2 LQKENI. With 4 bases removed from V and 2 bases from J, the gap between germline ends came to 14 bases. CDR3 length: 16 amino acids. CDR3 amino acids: CASSLASLGTNEKLFF. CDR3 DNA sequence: TGTGCCAGCTCACTCGCCTCCCTTGGGACTAATGAAAAACTGTTTTTT.

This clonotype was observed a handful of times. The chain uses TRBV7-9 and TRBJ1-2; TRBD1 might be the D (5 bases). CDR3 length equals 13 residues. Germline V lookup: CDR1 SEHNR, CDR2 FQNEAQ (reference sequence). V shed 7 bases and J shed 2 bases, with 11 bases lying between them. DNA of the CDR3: TGTGCCAGCATCCCAGGGATGAACTATGGCTACACCTTC. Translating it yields CASIPGMNYGYTF.

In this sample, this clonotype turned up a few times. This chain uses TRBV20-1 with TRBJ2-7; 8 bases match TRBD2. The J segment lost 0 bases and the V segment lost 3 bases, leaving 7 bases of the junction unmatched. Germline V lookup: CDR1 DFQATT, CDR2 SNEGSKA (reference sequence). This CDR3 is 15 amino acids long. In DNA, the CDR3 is TGCAGTGCTAGCCTGGCGGGGGGTTCCTCCTACGAGCAGTACTTC. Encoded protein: CSASLAGGSSYEQYF.

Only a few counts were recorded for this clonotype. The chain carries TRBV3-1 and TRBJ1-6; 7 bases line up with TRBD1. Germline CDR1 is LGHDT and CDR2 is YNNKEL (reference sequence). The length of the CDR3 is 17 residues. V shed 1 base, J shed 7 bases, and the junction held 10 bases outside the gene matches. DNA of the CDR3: TGTGCCAGCAGCCAAGTTCATCAAGGGACAGCCAATTCACCCCTCCACTTT. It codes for CASSQVHQGTANSPLHF.

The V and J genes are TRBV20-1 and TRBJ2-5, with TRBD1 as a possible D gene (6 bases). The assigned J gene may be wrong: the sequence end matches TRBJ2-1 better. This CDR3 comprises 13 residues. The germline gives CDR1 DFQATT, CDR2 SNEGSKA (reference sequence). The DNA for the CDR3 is TGCAGTGCTAACCCAGGGGCGAGAAGTGAGCAGTTCTTC. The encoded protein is CSANPGARSEQFF.

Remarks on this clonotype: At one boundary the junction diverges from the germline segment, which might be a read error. CDR3 residues: CASADTGANVPTF. The CDR3 nucleotides are TGTGCCAGCGCGGACACTGGGGCCAACGTCCCGACTTTC. The V call is TRBV2, the J call TRBJ2-6; D is possibly TRBD1 (5 bases). CDR3 length: 13 amino acids. Looked up from germline, CDR1 is SNHLY and CDR2 is FYNNEI.

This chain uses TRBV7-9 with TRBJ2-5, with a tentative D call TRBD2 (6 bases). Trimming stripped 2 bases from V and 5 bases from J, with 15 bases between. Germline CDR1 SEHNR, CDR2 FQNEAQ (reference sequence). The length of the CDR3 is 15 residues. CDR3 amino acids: CASSLSLPGVETQYF. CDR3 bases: TGTGCCAGCAGCTTAAGCTTGCCGGGGGTTGAGACCCAGTACTTC.

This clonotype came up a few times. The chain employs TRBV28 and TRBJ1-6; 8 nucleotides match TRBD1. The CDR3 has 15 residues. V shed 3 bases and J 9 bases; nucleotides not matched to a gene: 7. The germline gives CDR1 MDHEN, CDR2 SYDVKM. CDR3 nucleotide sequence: TGTGCCAGCAGTTTCTCGCAGGGGGCGGTTTCACCCCTCCACTTT. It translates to CASSFSQGAVSPLHF.

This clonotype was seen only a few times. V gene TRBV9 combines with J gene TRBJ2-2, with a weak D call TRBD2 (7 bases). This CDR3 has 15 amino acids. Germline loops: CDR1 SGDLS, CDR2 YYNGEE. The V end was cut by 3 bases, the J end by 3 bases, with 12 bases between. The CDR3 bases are TGTGCCAGCAGCGGAACAGGGAGGGACACCGGGGAGCTGTTTTTT. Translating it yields CASSGTGRDTGELFF.

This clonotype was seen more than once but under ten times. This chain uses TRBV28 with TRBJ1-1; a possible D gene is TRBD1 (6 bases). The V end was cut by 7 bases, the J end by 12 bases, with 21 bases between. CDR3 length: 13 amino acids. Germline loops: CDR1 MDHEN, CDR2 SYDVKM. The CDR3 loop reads CASTSGTPRGTFF. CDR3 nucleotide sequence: TGTGCCAGCACTTCCGGGACACCCAGGGGAACTTTCTTT. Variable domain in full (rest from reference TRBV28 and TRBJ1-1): DVKVTQSSRYLVKRTGEKVFLECVQDMDHENMFWYRQDPGLGLRLIYFSYDVKMKEKGDIPEGYSVSREKKERFSLILESASTNQTSMYLCASTSGTPRGTFFGQGTRLTVV.

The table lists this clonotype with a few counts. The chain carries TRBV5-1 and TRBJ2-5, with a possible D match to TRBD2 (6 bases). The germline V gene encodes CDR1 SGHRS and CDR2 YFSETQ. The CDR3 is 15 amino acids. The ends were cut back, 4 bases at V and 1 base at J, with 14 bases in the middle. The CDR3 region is CASSVDRDFQETQYF. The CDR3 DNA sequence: TGCGCCAGCAGCGTGGACCGGGACTTCCAAGAGACCCAGTACTTC.

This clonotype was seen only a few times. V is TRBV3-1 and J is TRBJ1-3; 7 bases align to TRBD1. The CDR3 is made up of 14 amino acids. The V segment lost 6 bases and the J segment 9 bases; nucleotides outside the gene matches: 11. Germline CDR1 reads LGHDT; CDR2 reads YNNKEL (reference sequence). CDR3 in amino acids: CASSPDRATGTIYF. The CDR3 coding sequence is TGTGCCAGCAGTCCCGACAGGGCGACCGGCACCATATATTTT.